The 21 T cell receptor beta chains below all came from one sample that was sequenced in a study of vaccination and CD4 T cells after COVID-19. Sample treatment: approximately 9-day PBMC culture with coronavirus spike peptide pools or control peptides (ViraFEST assay). Ahead of the COVID-19 pandemic (2011-2018), the CD4+ T cells of the unexposed donor were collected. These receptors have no known antigen. Sequencing of cultured CD4+ T cell DNA used the Oncomine TCR Beta short-read assay. In this case, cultured CD4+ T cells provided the extracted genomic DNA. TCRdb reanalysed the PCR reads using MiXCR and keeps one entry per CDR3 protein. The table has thousands of distinct CDR3 sequences, 25% to 35% seen once; the top ten hold approximately 10%. Material for sequencing was CD4+ T cells from blood, cultured in vitro. All receptors come from a human donor in good health.

The chain couples TRBV7-3 to TRBJ2-7, with no clear D. The CDR3 runs 10 residues. V lost 10 bases and J lost 9, with 13 bases in between. Germline CDR1 is SGHTA and CDR2 is FQGTGA. For the CDR3, the DNA is TGTGCCACACCCTTCTTAGGGCAGTACTTC. Protein product: CATPFLGQYF.

The chain employs TRBV2 and TRBJ1-2; 9 positions agree with TRBD1. The CDR3 covers 14 residues. After removal of 4 bases from V and 3 bases from J, the junction contained 3 bases not matched to a gene. Germline values: CDR1 SNHLY, CDR2 FYNNEI. In DNA, the CDR3 is TGTGCCAGCAGTGGGACAGGGGATCACTATGGCTACACCTTC. Protein product: CASSGTGDHYGYTF.

The rearrangement joins TRBV29-1 to TRBJ1-2, with no clear D. CDR1 is SQVTM and CDR2 is ANQGSEA in the germline V gene. V shed 0 bases and J shed 3 bases, with 8 bases lying between them. The CDR3 sequence is 13 residues long. The CDR3 DNA reads as TGCAGCGTTGAAGAGACACTCTACTATGGCTACACCTTC. It yields the protein CSVEETLYYGYTF.

The chain uses TRBV6-2 or TRBV6-3 and TRBJ1-5, with unresolved D. Germline V gives CDR1 MNHEY, CDR2 SVGEGT. The V end was cut by 3 bases, the J end by 7 bases, with 13 bases between. The CDR3 loop spans 14 amino acids. The CDR3 is CASSYTAEEQPQHF. CDR3 nucleotide sequence: TGTGCCAGCAGTTATACAGCGGAGGAACAGCCCCAGCATTTT.

This clonotype was observed a single time. The rearrangement joins TRBV3-1 to TRBJ2-4, with 10 nucleotides matching TRBD2. The CDR3 consists of 13 residues. Trimming at V came to 1 base and at J to 15 bases, leaving 6 bases not matched to a gene. Germline V gene data show CDR1 as LGHDT and CDR2 as YNNKEL (reference sequence). The CDR3 spells CASSQGASGRPYF. CDR3 nucleotide sequence: TGTGCCAGCAGCCAAGGGGCTAGCGGGAGACCGTACTTC. The full variable domain, in which reference TRBV3-1 and TRBJ2-4 provide the parts outside the CDR3, is DTAVSQTPKYLVTQMGNDKSIKCEQNLGHDTMYWYKQDSKKFLKIMFSYNNKELIINETVPNRFSPKSPDKAHLNLHINSLELGDSAVYFCASSQGASGRPYFGAGTRLSVL.

This clonotype is medium-sized by share. The chain couples TRBV20-1 to TRBJ1-2; the D is unclear. V dropped 5 bases and J dropped 0 bases, with 10 bases sitting between them. The germline gives CDR1 DFQATT, CDR2 SNEGSKA (reference sequence). The CDR3 runs to 13 residues. The CDR3 region has the DNA TGCAGTGCTCCAACAGATACTAACTATGGCTACACCTTC. Translated, it gives CSAPTDTNYGYTF.

The chain joins TRBV7-6 to TRBJ2-1, with TRBD2 identical over 10 bases. The CDR3 totals 16 residues. Per germline, CDR1 SGHVS and CDR2 FNYEAQ. Trimming at V came to 2 bases and at J to 8 bases, leaving 9 bases not matched to a gene. CDR3 in amino acids: CASSLWLAGGADEQFF. The CDR3 DNA follows: TGTGCCAGCAGCTTATGGTTAGCGGGGGGAGCGGATGAGCAGTTCTTC.

This clonotype has a single count. V usage is TRBV19 and J usage is TRBJ2-6; D unresolved. Germline CDR1 reads LNHDA; CDR2 reads SQIVND (reference sequence). The CDR3 is 16 amino acids. V was shortened by 0 bases and J by 4 bases, with 10 bases between the two germline ends. CDR3 nucleotide sequence: TGTGCCAGTAGTATAGATGTAGCCCTCGGGGCCAACGTCCTGACTTTC. It yields the protein CASSIDVALGANVLTF.

V usage is TRBV9 and J usage is TRBJ2-3, with 13 positions matching TRBD2. V trimming: 3 bases; J trimming: 5 bases; junction bases outside the gene matches: 9. The length of the CDR3 is 17 residues. Germline CDR1 is SGDLS and CDR2 is YYNGEE. Written as DNA, the CDR3 is TGTGCCAGCAGCGCCCGGTCCGGACTAGCGGGAGAAGATACGCAGTATTTT. It translates to CASSARSGLAGEDTQYF.

This clonotype is medium-sized by share. The gene calls are TRBV20-1 and TRBJ1-5; a possible D gene is TRBD1 (6 bases). With 6 bases removed from V and 7 bases from J, the gap between germline ends came to 16 bases. The germline V gene encodes CDR1 DFQATT and CDR2 SNEGSKA (reference sequence). The CDR3 totals 13 residues. CDR3: CSAERGKGQPQHF. The CDR3 DNA sequence: TGCAGTGCCGAGAGGGGGAAAGGGCAGCCCCAGCATTTT.

This clonotype was counted only a few times. The chain carries TRBV6-2 or TRBV6-3 and TRBJ1-5; D is undetermined. Trimming pared 2 bases from V and 4 bases from J, leaving 6 bases between. The germline V gene has CDR1 MNHEY and CDR2 SVGEGT. The CDR3 spans 13 residues. The CDR3 loop reads CASSYEVNQPQHF. The CDR3 DNA is TGTGCCAGCAGTTACGAAGTGAATCAGCCCCAGCATTTT.

The V call is TRBV7-9, the J call TRBJ2-7; 8 bases align to TRBD1. With 6 bases clipped from V and 6 bases from J, the junction kept 10 bases outside the gene matches. The CDR3 is made up of 14 amino acids. Germline V gene data show CDR1 as SEHNR and CDR2 as FQNEAQ (reference sequence). The CDR3 sequence: CASSPQGAGSEQYF. CDR3 nucleotide sequence: TGTGCCAGCAGTCCTCAGGGGGCAGGCTCCGAGCAGTACTTC.

This chain links TRBV6-4 with TRBJ2-3; D uncertain. Germline CDR1 MRHNA, CDR2 SNTAGT. This CDR3 comprises 15 residues. The V end was cut by 0 bases, the J end by 0 bases, with 7 bases between. The CDR3 DNA reads as TGTGCCAGCAGTGACTCGATGGGTAGCACAGATACGCAGTATTTT. Protein: CASSDSMGSTDTQYF.

The CDR3 bases are TGTGCCACCAGCAGAGGGAGCGGGAGACACCAAGAGACCCAGTACTTC. It specifies CATSRGSGRHQETQYF. This chain connects TRBV15 to TRBJ2-5, with 8 bases identical to TRBD2. The V gene's germline CDR1 is LNHNV and CDR2 YYDKDF (reference sequence). This CDR3 spans 16 amino acids. The ends lost 1 base at V and 0 bases at J; junction bases unmatched: 4.

The table lists this clonotype with a few counts. The chain couples TRBV20-1 to TRBJ1-6; 9 nucleotides match TRBD1. V gave up 6 bases and J gave up 8 bases; unmatched junction bases: 11. The germline gives CDR1 DFQATT, CDR2 SNEGSKA (reference sequence). This CDR3 spans 15 amino acids. This chain's CDR3 is CSAARQGGFHSPLHF. DNA for the CDR3: TGCAGTGCAGCAAGACAGGGGGGTTTTCATTCACCCCTCCACTTT.

This clonotype was seen only a few times. The CDR3 is CSARRAQGSDTQYF. In DNA form, the CDR3 reads TGCAGTGCTAGAAGGGCGCAGGGGTCAGATACGCAGTATTTT. The genes are TRBV20-1 and TRBJ2-3, with TRBD1 as a possible D gene (6 bases). V was shortened by 2 bases and J by 4 bases, with 13 bases between the two germline ends. In germline, CDR1 is DFQATT, CDR2 SNEGSKA (reference sequence). This CDR3 spans 14 amino acids.

This clonotype was found a few times. The V gene is TRBV11-2, the J gene TRBJ2-7; D may match TRBD1 or TRBD2 (5 bases each). V was cut by 1 base and J by 3 bases, with 13 bases left in between. The CDR3 contains 15 residues. CDR1 is SGHAT and CDR2 is FQNNGV in the germline V gene. The CDR3 region is CASSLGTGAFYEQYF. The CDR3 bases are TGTGCCAGCAGCTTAGGGACTGGGGCCTTCTACGAGCAGTACTTC. The entire variable domain, with the rest obtained from reference TRBV11-2 and TRBJ2-7, is as follows: EAGVAQSPRYKIIEKRQSVAFWCNPISGHATLYWYQQILGQGPKLLIQFQNNGVVDDSQLPKDRFSAERLKGVDSTLKIQPAKLEDSAVYLCASSLGTGAFYEQYFGPGTRLTVT.

The rearrangement links TRBV6-5 to TRBJ2-5; D unclear. V was pared by 0 bases and J by 4 bases, with 3 bases between. This CDR3 contains 12 residues. Germline-derived CDR1 and CDR2 are MNHEY and SVGAGI. The CDR3 spells CASSYSGETQYF. The CDR3 DNA reads as TGTGCCAGCAGTTACTCAGGAGAGACCCAGTACTTC.

This clonotype has just a few counts. This chain links TRBV10-3 with TRBJ2-1; the D gene could be TRBD1 or TRBD2 (5 bases each). Per the germline V gene, CDR1 is ENHRY and CDR2 is SYGVKD. V lost 7 bases and J lost 7, with 20 bases in between. CDR3 length: 15 residues. CDR3 sequence: CAITRTVGAFNEQFF. Here the CDR3 DNA reads TGTGCCATCACCAGGACTGTAGGGGCTTTTAATGAGCAGTTCTTC.

This clonotype was seen a few times. The chain links TRBV11-3 to TRBJ2-7, with TRBD2 matching over 8 bases. CDR1 is SGHNT, CDR2 YENEEA, per germline. The J segment lost 5 bases and the V segment lost 3 bases, leaving 9 bases of the junction unmatched. CDR3 size: 15 residues. As DNA, the CDR3 is TGTGCCAGCAGCTTGGGAAGCGGGAGAAAGGACGAGCAGTACTTC. Amino acid sequence: CASSLGSGRKDEQYF.

By sample fraction, this clonotype is large. V is TRBV11-2 and J is TRBJ1-1; D unclear. Trimming removed 0 bases from V and 1 base from J, with 3 bases in between. This CDR3 region has 13 residues. Per the germline V gene, CDR1 is SGHAT and CDR2 is FQNNGV. The CDR3 region is CASSLDPNTEAFF. The CDR3 bases are TGTGCCAGCAGCTTAGACCCGAACACTGAAGCTTTCTTT.